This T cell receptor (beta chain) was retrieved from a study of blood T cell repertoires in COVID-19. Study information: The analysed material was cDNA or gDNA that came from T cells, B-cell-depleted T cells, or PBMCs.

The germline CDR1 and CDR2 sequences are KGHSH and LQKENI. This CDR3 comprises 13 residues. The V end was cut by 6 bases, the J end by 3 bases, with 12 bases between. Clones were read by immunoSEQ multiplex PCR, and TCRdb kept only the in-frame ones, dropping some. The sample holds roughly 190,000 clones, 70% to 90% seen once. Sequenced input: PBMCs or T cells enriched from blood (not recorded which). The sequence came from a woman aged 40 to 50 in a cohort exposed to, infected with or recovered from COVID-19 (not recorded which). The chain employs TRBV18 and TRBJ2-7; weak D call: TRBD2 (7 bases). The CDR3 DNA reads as TGTGCCAGCTCTCAGGGGAGGGTCTACGAGCAGTACTTC. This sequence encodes CASSQGRVYEQYF.